The 26 T cell receptor beta chains below were found in one sample sequenced in a study of response to subunit inactivated influenza vaccine. TCRdb reprocessed the RT-PCR reads with MiXCR, giving one entry per CDR3 protein. The data contain about 520,000 distinct CDR3 sequences, 11% of them singletons. The sample in question was PBMCs from blood, obtained roughly 6 weeks after vaccination. These receptors originate from a man aged 50 to 60 who received an inactivated influenza vaccine.

This chain's CDR3 is CASSWGLAGVGEQYF. The DNA for the CDR3 is TGTGCCAGCAGCTGGGGACTAGCGGGAGTGGGTGAGCAGTACTTC. This chain connects TRBV7-8 to TRBJ2-7, with 14 nucleotides matching TRBD2. Germline CDR1 and CDR2: SGHVS and FQNEAQ. Unmatched junction bases numbered 6, after V lost 4 bases and J lost 7 bases. The CDR3 spans 15 residues.

This clonotype was recorded at least ten times. The chain combines TRBV20-1 with TRBJ2-1; D might be TRBD1 or TRBD2, each matching 5 bases. The germline gives CDR1 DFQATT, CDR2 SNEGSKA (reference sequence). This CDR3 spans 17 amino acids. With 3 bases removed from V and 0 bases from J, the gap between germline ends came to 18 bases. Here the CDR3 DNA reads TGCAGTGCTAGGGGGGTATTACGTGGCGCCTCCTACAATGAGCAGTTCTTC. Amino acids: CSARGVLRGASYNEQFF.

This chain joins TRBV20-1 and TRBJ1-1; D ambiguous. The CDR3 runs to 11 residues. The germline CDR1 and CDR2 sequences are DFQATT and SNEGSKA (reference sequence). Trimming removed 4 bases at V and 1 base at J, with 4 bases between. CDR3 bases: TGCAGTGCTACAGGGAACACTGAAGCTTTCTTT. Amino acid sequence: CSATGNTEAFF.

The CDR3 bases are TGTGCCAGCAGCGTAGGGTCAGGGGCGGTCTACAATGAGCAGTTCTTC. Its translation: CASSVGSGAVYNEQFF. The chain has TRBV9 and TRBJ2-1; tentatively, D is TRBD1 (6 bases). This CDR3 contains 16 residues. The germline V gene encodes CDR1 SGDLS and CDR2 YYNGEE. Trimming took off 0 bases at V and 3 bases at J, with 13 bases between the two ends.

The sample holds many counts of this clonotype. The chain joins TRBV11-2 to TRBJ2-3, with D tentatively TRBD1 (6 bases). CDR3 length: 14 amino acids. Germline CDR1 reads SGHAT; CDR2 reads FQNNGV. Trimming left V 4 bases short and J 0 bases short, with 8 bases between. The CDR3 is CASSWTASTDTQYF. The CDR3 bases are TGTGCCAGCAGCTGGACAGCTAGCACAGATACGCAGTATTTT.

The chain has TRBV9 and TRBJ2-1; 9 bases are a match to TRBD2. V was clipped by 0 bases and J by 0 bases; unmatched bases: 4. There are 17 residues in the CDR3. From germline, CDR1 is SGDLS and CDR2 YYNGEE. The CDR3 protein is CASSVVAGGVSYNEQFF. The CDR3 DNA follows: TGTGCCAGCAGCGTAGTTGCGGGAGGGGTCTCCTACAATGAGCAGTTCTTC.

In this sample, this clonotype turned up a few times. V is TRBV20-1 and J is TRBJ2-7, with TRBD2 matching 7 bases. Germline V gives CDR1 DFQATT, CDR2 SNEGSKA (reference sequence). There are 14 residues in the CDR3. V was pared by 3 bases and J by 2 bases, with 7 bases of the junction left unmatched. CDR3 loop: CSARHLGGAYEQYF. The CDR3 nucleotides are TGCAGTGCTAGGCATCTTGGGGGGGCCTACGAGCAGTACTTC.

This clonotype was seen a few times. The V and J genes are TRBV7-2 and TRBJ1-5; possibly TRBD1 for D (6 bases). The germline V gene encodes CDR1 SGHTA and CDR2 FQGNSA. CDR3 length: 16 amino acids. Trimming took 1 base from V and 4 from J, leaving 14 bases between them. The CDR3 spells CASSLDRVGRNQPQHF. The CDR3 DNA sequence: TGTGCCAGCAGCTTAGACAGGGTGGGGAGAAATCAGCCCCAGCATTTT. Full variable domain (rest looked up from reference TRBV7-2 and TRBJ1-5): GAGVSQSPSNKVTEKGKDVELRCDPISGHTALYWYRQSLGQGLEFLIYFQGNSAPDKSGLPSDRFSAERTGGSVSTLTIQRTQQEDSAVYLCASSLDRVGRNQPQHFGDGTRLSIL.

The chain carries TRBV19 and TRBJ2-5, with 13 positions matching TRBD2. V was pared by 3 bases and J by 3 bases, with 4 bases of the junction left unmatched. This CDR3 is built from 16 residues. Germline lookup yields CDR1 LNHDA and CDR2 SQIVND (reference sequence). In DNA, the CDR3 is TGTGCCAGTAGTATGAGGACTAGCGGGAGTAAAGAGACCCAGTACTTC. Its protein product is CASSMRTSGSKETQYF.

In this sample, this clonotype turned up a few times. J is TRBJ2-7 and V is TRBV28, with D unclear. CDR1 is MDHEN and CDR2 is SYDVKM in the germline V gene. V was cut by 5 bases and J by 9 bases, with 17 bases left in between. This CDR3 is 13 amino acids long. CDR3 DNA sequence: TGTGCCAGCAGTCGCGAGCCCGCCCTCGGGCAGTACTTC. Its protein is CASSREPALGQYF.

This chain joins TRBV7-8 and TRBJ2-4; D perhaps matches TRBD2 (5 bases). Trimming shortened V by 3 bases and J by 1 base, and 13 bases separated the two germline ends. The germline V gene encodes CDR1 SGHVS and CDR2 FQNEAQ. This CDR3 comprises 16 residues. The CDR3 region is CASSFGDYKAKNIQYF. The CDR3 DNA sequence: TGTGCCAGCAGCTTCGGGGATTATAAGGCCAAAAACATTCAGTACTTC.

This chain joins TRBV6-1 and TRBJ2-3, with 11 bases fitting TRBD2. The V and J ends lost 6 bases and 5 bases, in that order; junction bases with no gene match: 10. The germline gives CDR1 MNHNS, CDR2 SASEGT. This CDR3 has 16 residues. The CDR3 bases are TGTGCCAGCAGCACCCGTAGCGGGGGGGCAATAGATACGCAGTATTTT. Residues: CASSTRSGGAIDTQYF.

The sample holds a few counts of this clonotype. The chain links TRBV5-1 to TRBJ2-5; D remains ambiguous. Germline CDR1 and CDR2: SGHRS and YFSETQ. The V end was cut by 7 bases, the J end by 2 bases, with 9 bases between. This CDR3 contains 12 residues. The CDR3 protein is CASRQEQETQYF. CDR3 nucleotides: TGCGCCAGCCGGCAAGAGCAAGAGACCCAGTACTTC. The entire variable domain, with the rest obtained from reference TRBV5-1 and TRBJ2-5, is as follows: KAGVTQTPRYLIKTRGQQVTLSCSPISGHRSVSWYQQTPGQGLQFLFEYFSETQRNKGNFPGRFSGRQFSNSRSEMNVSTLELGDSALYLCASRQEQETQYFGPGTRLLVL.

The chain combines TRBV12-5 with TRBJ2-7, with 10 positions matching TRBD1. The CDR3 is made up of 14 amino acids. Germline loops: CDR1 LGHNT, CDR2 FRNRAP. V lost 5 bases and J lost 1; bases outside the gene matches: 2. CDR3 sequence (DNA): TGTGCTAGTGGTCCGGACAGGGGGTCCTACGAGCAGTACTTC. Its protein is CASGPDRGSYEQYF.

The V gene is TRBV4-3, the J gene TRBJ1-3; D ambiguous. The CDR3 covers 15 residues. Trimming took 0 bases from V and 3 from J, leaving 9 bases between them. Germline V gene lookup returns CDR1 LGHNA and CDR2 YSLEER. The CDR3 protein is CASSQDSPDGNTIYF. CDR3 nucleotides: TGCGCCAGCAGCCAAGATTCGCCAGATGGAAACACCATATATTTT.

The V gene is TRBV7-9, the J gene TRBJ2-2; D may be TRBD2 (6 bases). V was cut by 5 bases and J by 5 bases, with 18 bases left in between. This CDR3 is built from 16 residues. Germline V lookup: CDR1 SEHNR, CDR2 FQNEAQ (reference sequence). The DNA for the CDR3 is TGTGCCAGCAGCCCTTGGAGGGCCGTTGAGACCGGGGAGCTGTTTTTT. Translating it yields CASSPWRAVETGELFF.

This clonotype was seen many times. The chain combines TRBV12-3 or TRBV12-4 with TRBJ1-1; possibly TRBD1 for D (5 bases). The CDR3 length is 16 residues. With 5 bases removed from V and 4 bases from J, the gap between germline ends came to 20 bases. CDR3 sequence: CASSTWDHQGSTEAFF. In nucleotides, the CDR3 is TGTGCCAGCAGTACCTGGGACCACCAAGGAAGCACTGAAGCTTTCTTT.

This clonotype was recorded many times. The chain employs TRBV12-3 or TRBV12-4 and TRBJ2-5; D not certain. The CDR3 extends over 15 amino acids. V shed 1 base and J shed 4 bases, with 13 bases lying between them. The CDR3, as DNA: TGTGCCAGCAGTTTAGGCCAGAATGTTAGAGAGACCCAGTACTTC. Translated: CASSLGQNVRETQYF.

The chain uses TRBV2 and TRBJ2-3; D is possibly TRBD2 (6 bases). Trimming removed 6 bases at V and 0 bases at J, with 16 bases between. In germline, CDR1 is SNHLY, CDR2 FYNNEI. There are 16 residues in the CDR3. The DNA of the CDR3 is TGTGCCAGCAGAAGCCCCGGGAGACCCAGCACAGATACGCAGTATTTT. Protein product: CASRSPGRPSTDTQYF.

This clonotype was seen only a few times. The chain joins TRBV6-1 to TRBJ1-2; 8 bases fit TRBD1. Germline V lookup: CDR1 MNHNS, CDR2 SASEGT. CDR3 size: 16 residues. V lost 6 bases and J lost 5; bases outside the gene matches: 14. The chain's CDR3 is CASSKRQGLTVYGYTF. The CDR3 coding sequence is TGTGCCAGCAGCAAACGACAGGGGCTAACTGTATATGGCTACACCTTC.

This clonotype was counted many times. V usage is TRBV20-1 and J usage is TRBJ2-2, with 7 bases aligning to TRBD1. This CDR3 comprises 14 residues. With V trimmed by 5 bases and J by 3 bases, 6 bases remained unmatched. Per germline, CDR1 DFQATT and CDR2 SNEGSKA (reference sequence). CDR3 residues: CSAHRDRDTGELFF. As DNA, the CDR3 is TGCAGTGCTCACCGGGACAGAGACACCGGGGAGCTGTTTTTT.

This clonotype occurred many times. The chain uses TRBV14 and TRBJ2-5; D might be TRBD2 (6 bases). The length of the CDR3 is 13 residues. Trimming took 7 bases from V and 2 from J, leaving 11 bases between them. The germline gives CDR1 SGHDN, CDR2 FVKESK. CDR3 residues: CASNRLVQETQYF. The CDR3, as DNA: TGTGCCAGCAACCGACTAGTTCAAGAGACCCAGTACTTC.

This clonotype has ten or more counts. The V call is TRBV9, the J call TRBJ1-3, with D hard to call. V was trimmed by 5 bases and J by 0 bases, leaving 12 bases between them. The CDR3 is 15 amino acids. From germline, CDR1 is SGDLS and CDR2 YYNGEE. The CDR3 bases are TGTGCCAGCAGTAAACAGCCGTTCTCTGGAAACACCATATATTTT. Translating gives CASSKQPFSGNTIYF.

This chain connects TRBV12-3 or TRBV12-4 to TRBJ2-7, with 7 bases aligning to TRBD1. The V segment lost 7 bases and the J segment 2 bases; nucleotides outside the gene matches: 8. The CDR3 loop spans 14 amino acids. CDR3 region: CASTVATGAYEQYF. The CDR3 region has the DNA TGTGCCAGCACTGTAGCAACAGGGGCCTACGAGCAGTACTTC.

There are a few counts of this clonotype. The V and J genes are TRBV7-2 and TRBJ2-1; TRBD2 agrees at 7 bases. Germline assignment: CDR1 SGHTA and CDR2 FQGNSA. This CDR3 region has 17 residues. Trimming took 8 bases from V and 8 from J; bases not matched to a gene: 21. The CDR3 bases are TGTGCCAGCCGGACCTGGATTAGCGGTTGGGAGGGCTATGAGCAGTTCTTC. Translated: CASRTWISGWEGYEQFF.

In its sample, this clonotype was seen a few times. The chain combines TRBV4-2 with TRBJ2-2; the D gene is possibly TRBD2 (5 bases). With 4 bases removed from V and 2 bases from J, the gap between germline ends came to 11 bases. Germline CDR1 is LGHNA and CDR2 is YNFKEQ. This CDR3 has 15 residues. CDR3 sequence (DNA): TGTGCCAGCAGCCCCCTTGAGGGCAACACCGGGGAGCTGTTTTTT. Residues: CASSPLEGNTGELFF.